The 7 T cell receptor beta chains in this list originate from one sample, sequenced in a study of blood T cell dynamics during melanoma immunotherapy. Time point here: week 3, after first cycle of checkpoint inhibitor. Here immunoSEQ multiplex PCR was the method, and the copy in TCRdb shows in-frame clones only, minus some. The sample yields roughly 12,000 clones, over 75% seen once. The sample was blood, taken from a patient treated with checkpoint blockade. These receptors all come from a human donor with melanoma.

The J gene is TRBJ2-3, the V gene TRBV7-2; no definite D call. CDR1 is SGHTA and CDR2 is FQGNSA in the germline V gene. V was trimmed by 5 bases and J by 4 bases, leaving 10 bases between them. This CDR3 region has 13 residues. Written as DNA, the CDR3 is TGTGCCAGCAGCCCACCCGTACCAGATACGCAGTATTTT. Its translation: CASSPPVPDTQYF. The whole variable domain, filled in from reference TRBV7-2 and TRBJ2-3, reads GAGVSQSPSNKVTEKGKDVELRCDPISGHTALYWYRQSLGQGLEFLIYFQGNSAPDKSGLPSDRFSAERTGGSVSTLTIQRTQQEDSAVYLCASSPPVPDTQYFGPGTRLTVL.

The chain recombines TRBV14 with TRBJ2-2; 8 bases agree with TRBD1. The germline V gene has CDR1 SGHDN and CDR2 FVKESK. CDR3 length: 15 amino acids. J was trimmed by 1 base and V by 4 bases; bases with no gene match: 2. This chain's CDR3 is CASSRGTGNTGELFF. The CDR3 coding sequence is TGTGCCAGCAGCCGAGGGACAGGGAACACCGGGGAGCTGTTTTTT.

The rearrangement joins TRBV6-5 to TRBJ1-5, with TRBD1 as a possible D gene (5 bases). Germline values: CDR1 MNHEY, CDR2 SVGAGI. Between the trimmed V and J ends, which lost 5 bases and 4 bases, there was a span of 12 bases. This CDR3 spans 14 amino acids. The CDR3 bases are TGTGCCAGCAGTCAGGGTAGGAAGAATCAGCCCCAGCATTTT. Its protein product is CASSQGRKNQPQHF.

The V and J genes are TRBV19 and TRBJ1-5; D may be TRBD1 (5 bases). Looked up from germline, CDR1 is LNHDA and CDR2 is SQIVND (reference sequence). The V gene lost 2 bases and the J gene lost 0 bases, with 11 bases spanning the gap. The CDR3 is made up of 16 amino acids. CDR3: CASSILGGFSNQPQHF. The CDR3 bases are TGTGCCAGTAGTATATTGGGGGGTTTTAGCAATCAGCCCCAGCATTTT.

The chain carries TRBV6-5 and TRBJ1-4; weak D call: TRBD1 (5 bases). CDR1 is MNHEY and CDR2 is SVGAGI in the germline V gene. This CDR3 is built from 16 residues. V was pared by 1 base and J by 7 bases, with 16 bases between. CDR3 residues: CASSYLSGTRAEKLFF. CDR3 bases: TGTGCCAGCAGTTACTTATCCGGGACCAGAGCTGAAAAACTGTTTTTT.

This chain links TRBV19 with TRBJ2-7; D gene unclear. This CDR3 comprises 13 residues. V lost 7 bases to trimming and J lost 4 bases, with 14 bases between them. Per the germline V gene, CDR1 is LNHDA and CDR2 is SQIVND (reference sequence). The CDR3 here is CASTQRPPYEQYF. In DNA form, the CDR3 reads TGTGCCAGTACCCAACGGCCACCGTACGAGCAGTACTTC.

The rearrangement links TRBV27 to TRBJ1-4; the D is unclear. The V gene lost 1 base and the J gene lost 8 bases, with 8 bases spanning the gap. Germline V gives CDR1 MNHEY, CDR2 SMNVEV (reference sequence). The CDR3 sequence is 13 residues long. CDR3 DNA sequence: TGTGCCAGCAGTTTATTCGGTAAAGAAAAACTGTTTTTT. Translating gives CASSLFGKEKLFF.